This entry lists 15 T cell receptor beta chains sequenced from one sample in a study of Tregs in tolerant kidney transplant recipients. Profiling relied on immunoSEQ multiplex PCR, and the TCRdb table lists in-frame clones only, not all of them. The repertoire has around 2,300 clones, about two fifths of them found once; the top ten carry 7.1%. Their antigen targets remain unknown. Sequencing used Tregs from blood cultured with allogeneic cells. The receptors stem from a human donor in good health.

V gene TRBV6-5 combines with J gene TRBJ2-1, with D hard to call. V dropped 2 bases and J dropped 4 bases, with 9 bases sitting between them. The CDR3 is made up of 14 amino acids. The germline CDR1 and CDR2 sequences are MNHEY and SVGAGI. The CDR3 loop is CASSYLDLYNEQFF. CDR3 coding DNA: TGTGCCAGCAGTTACCTCGACCTTTACAATGAGCAGTTCTTC.

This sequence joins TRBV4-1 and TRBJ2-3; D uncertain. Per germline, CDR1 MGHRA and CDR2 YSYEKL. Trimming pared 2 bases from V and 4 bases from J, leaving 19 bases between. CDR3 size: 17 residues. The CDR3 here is CASSQRYRPGGPDTQYF. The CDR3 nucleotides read TGCGCCAGCAGCCAACGTTATAGGCCAGGTGGGCCAGATACGCAGTATTTT.

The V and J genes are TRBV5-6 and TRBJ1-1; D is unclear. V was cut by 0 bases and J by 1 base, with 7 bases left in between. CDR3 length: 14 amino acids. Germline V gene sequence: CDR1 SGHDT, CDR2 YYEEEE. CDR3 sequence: CASSLALRNTEAFF. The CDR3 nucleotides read TGTGCCAGCAGCTTGGCCTTGAGGAACACTGAAGCTTTCTTT. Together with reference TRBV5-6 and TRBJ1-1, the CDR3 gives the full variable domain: DAGVTQSPTHLIKTRGQQVTLRCSPKSGHDTVSWYQQALGQGPQFIFQYYEEEERQRGNFPDRFSGHQFPNYSSELNVNALLLGDSALYLCASSLALRNTEAFFGQGTRLTVV.

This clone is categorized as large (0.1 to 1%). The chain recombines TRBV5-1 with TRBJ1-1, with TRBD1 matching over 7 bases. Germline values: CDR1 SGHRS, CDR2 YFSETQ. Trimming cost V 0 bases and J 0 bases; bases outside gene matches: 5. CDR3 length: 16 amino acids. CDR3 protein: CASSLGTGAMNTEAFF. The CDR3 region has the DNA TGCGCCAGCAGCTTGGGGACAGGAGCGATGAACACTGAAGCTTTCTTT.

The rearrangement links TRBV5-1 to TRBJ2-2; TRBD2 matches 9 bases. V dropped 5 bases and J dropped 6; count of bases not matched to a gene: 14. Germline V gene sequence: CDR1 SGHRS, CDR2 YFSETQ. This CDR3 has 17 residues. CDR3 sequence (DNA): TGCGCCAGCAGAAGGATCTTGGGGGGACTAGCTCCCGGGGAGCTGTTTTTT. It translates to CASRRILGGLAPGELFF.

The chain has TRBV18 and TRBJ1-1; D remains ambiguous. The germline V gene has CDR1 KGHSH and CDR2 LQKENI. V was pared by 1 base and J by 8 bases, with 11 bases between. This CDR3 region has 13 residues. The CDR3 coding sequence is TGTGCCAGCTCACCACAACCCCCGATGGAAGCTTTCTTT. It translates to CASSPQPPMEAFF.

As DNA, the CDR3 is TGTGCCAGCAGGACAGGGGTTCGGTATGAGCAGTTCTTC. Protein product: CASRTGVRYEQFF. V gene TRBV6-5 combines with J gene TRBJ2-1; 8 bases line up with TRBD1. After removal of 6 bases from V and 8 bases from J, the junction contained 6 bases not matched to a gene. The CDR3 spans 13 residues. Germline V gene data show CDR1 as MNHEY and CDR2 as SVGAGI.

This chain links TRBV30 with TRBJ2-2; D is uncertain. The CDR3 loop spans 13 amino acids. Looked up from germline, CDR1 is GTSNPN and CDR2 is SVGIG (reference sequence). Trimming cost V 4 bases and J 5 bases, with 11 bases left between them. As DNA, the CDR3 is TGTGCCTGGACCCGCGTGGCAACCGGGGAGCTGTTTTTT. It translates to CAWTRVATGELFF.

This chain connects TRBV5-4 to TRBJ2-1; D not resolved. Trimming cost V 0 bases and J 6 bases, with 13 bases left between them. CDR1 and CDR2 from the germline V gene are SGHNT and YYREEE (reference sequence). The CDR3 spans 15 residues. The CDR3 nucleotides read TGTGCCAGCAGCTTGGTTCGAGCGCAAAGCAATGAGCAGTTCTTC. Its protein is CASSLVRAQSNEQFF.

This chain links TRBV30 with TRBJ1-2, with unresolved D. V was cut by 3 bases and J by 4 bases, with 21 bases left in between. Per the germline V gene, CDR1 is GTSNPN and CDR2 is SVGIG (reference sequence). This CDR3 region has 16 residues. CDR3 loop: CAWRNKAGNLPYGYTF. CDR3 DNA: TGTGCCTGGAGGAATAAGGCGGGGAATCTTCCCTATGGCTACACCTTC.

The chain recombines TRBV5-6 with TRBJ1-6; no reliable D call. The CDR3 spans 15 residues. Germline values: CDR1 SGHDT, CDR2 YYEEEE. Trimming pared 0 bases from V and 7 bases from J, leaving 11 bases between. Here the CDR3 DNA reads TGTGCCAGCAGCTTGGCCGGGTGGAGAAATTCACCCCTCCACTTT. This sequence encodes CASSLAGWRNSPLHF.

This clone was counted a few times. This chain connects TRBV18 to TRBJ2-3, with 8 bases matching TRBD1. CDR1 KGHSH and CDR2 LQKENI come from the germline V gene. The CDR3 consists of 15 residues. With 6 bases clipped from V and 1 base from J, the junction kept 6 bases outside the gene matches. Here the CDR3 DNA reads TGTGCCAGCTCCCTTATACAGGGGGGCACAGATACGCAGTATTTT. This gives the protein CASSLIQGGTDTQYF.

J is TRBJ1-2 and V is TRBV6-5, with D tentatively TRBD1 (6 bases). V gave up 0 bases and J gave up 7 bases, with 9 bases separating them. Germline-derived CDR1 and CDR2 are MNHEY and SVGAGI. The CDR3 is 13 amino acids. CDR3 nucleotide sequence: TGTGCCAGCAGTTACTCGAGGGGGAGTGGCTACACCTTC. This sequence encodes CASSYSRGSGYTF.

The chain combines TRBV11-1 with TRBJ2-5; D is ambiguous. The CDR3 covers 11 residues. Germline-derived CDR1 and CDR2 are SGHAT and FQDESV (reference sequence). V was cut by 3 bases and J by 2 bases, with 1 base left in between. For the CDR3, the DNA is TGTGCCAGCAGCTTTCAAGAGACCCAGTACTTC. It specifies CASSFQETQYF.

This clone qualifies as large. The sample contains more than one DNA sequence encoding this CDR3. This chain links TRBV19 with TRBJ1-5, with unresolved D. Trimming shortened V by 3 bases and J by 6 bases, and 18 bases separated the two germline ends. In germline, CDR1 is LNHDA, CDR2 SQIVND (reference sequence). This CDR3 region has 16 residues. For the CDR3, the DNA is TGTGCCAGTAGTATTCCCGACGGGGTATTCGGTCAGCCCCAGCATTTT. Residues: CASSIPDGVFGQPQHF.